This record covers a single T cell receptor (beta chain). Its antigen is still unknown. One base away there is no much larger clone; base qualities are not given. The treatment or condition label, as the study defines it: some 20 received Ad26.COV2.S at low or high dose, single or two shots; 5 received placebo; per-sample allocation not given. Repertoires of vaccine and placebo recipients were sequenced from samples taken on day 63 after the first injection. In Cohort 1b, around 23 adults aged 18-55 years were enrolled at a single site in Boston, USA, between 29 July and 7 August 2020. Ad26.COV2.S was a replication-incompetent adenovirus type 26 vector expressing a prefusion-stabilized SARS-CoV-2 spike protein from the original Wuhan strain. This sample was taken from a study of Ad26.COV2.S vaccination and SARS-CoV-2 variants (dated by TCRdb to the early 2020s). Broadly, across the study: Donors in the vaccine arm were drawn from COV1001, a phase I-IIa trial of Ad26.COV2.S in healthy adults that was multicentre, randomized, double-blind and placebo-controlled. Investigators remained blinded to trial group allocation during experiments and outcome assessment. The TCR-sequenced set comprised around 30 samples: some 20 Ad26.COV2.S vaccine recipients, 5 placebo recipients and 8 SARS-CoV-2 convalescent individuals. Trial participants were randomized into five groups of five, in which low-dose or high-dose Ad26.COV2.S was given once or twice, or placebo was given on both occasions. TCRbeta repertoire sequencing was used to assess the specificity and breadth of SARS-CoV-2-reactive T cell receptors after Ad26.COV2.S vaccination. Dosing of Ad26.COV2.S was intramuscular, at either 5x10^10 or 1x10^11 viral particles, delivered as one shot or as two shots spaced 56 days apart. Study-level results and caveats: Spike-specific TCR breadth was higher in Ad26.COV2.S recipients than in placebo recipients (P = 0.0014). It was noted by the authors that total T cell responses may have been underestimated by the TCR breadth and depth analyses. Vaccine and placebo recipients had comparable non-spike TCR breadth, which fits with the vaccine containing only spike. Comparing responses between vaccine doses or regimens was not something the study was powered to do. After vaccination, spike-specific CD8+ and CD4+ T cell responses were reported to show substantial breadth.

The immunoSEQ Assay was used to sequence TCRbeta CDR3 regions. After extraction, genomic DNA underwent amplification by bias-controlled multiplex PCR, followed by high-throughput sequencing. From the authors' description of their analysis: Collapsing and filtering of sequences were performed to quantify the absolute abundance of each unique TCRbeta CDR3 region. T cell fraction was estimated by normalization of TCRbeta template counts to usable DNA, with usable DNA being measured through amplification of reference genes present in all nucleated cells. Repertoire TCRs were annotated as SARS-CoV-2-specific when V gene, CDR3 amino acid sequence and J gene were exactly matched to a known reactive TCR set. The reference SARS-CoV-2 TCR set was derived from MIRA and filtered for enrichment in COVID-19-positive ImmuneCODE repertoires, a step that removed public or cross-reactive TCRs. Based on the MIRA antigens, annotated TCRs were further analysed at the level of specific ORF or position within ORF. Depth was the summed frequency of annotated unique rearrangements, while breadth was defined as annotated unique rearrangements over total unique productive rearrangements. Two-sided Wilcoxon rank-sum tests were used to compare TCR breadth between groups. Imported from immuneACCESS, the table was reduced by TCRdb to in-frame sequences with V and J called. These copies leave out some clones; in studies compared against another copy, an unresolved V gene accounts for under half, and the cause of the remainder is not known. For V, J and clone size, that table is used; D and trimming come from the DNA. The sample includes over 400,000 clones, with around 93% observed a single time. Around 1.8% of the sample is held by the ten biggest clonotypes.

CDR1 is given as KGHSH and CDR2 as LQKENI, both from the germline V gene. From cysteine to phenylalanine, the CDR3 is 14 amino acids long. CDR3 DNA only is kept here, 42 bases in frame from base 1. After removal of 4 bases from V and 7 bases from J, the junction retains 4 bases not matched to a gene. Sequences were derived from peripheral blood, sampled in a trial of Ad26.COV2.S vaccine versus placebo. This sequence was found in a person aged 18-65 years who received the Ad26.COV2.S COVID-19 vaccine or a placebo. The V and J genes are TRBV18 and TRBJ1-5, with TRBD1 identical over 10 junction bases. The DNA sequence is TGTGCCAGCTCACAAGGACAGGGGGGACAGCCCCAGCATTTT. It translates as CASSQGQGGQPQHF.